This record covers a single TCR beta chain. These data come from a study of blood T cell repertoires in COVID-19. Study-wide context: The United States, Italy and Spain supplied acute and convalescent COVID-19 samples.

This CDR3 is 13 amino acids long. V was trimmed by 7 bases and J by 7 bases, leaving 11 bases between them. Germline values: CDR1 SEHNR, CDR2 FQNEAQ (reference sequence). Per the authors' pipeline: Estimated nucleated cell counts came from reference gene primer amplification. TCRdb's copy holds only in-frame clones and misses some; the assay was immunoSEQ multiplex PCR. The DNA was the basis for D and trimming; V, J and clone size are from that table. The sample lists tens of thousands of clones; about 88% were seen once. The sequence was collected from a woman aged 55-70 years with active COVID-19. Specimen: peripheral blood. J is TRBJ1-6 and V is TRBV7-9; D call uncertain. For the CDR3, the DNA is TGTGCCAGCACGGGAGGGCCAAATTCACCCCTCCACTTT. Residues: CASTGGPNSPLHF.